The 7 T cell receptor beta chains in this list originate from one sample, sequenced in a study of blood T cell repertoires in COVID-19. Method: immunoSEQ multiplex PCR; TCRdb's copy keeps in-frame clones and lacks some. Of fewer than 350,000 clones listed, approximately 90% are singletons. Material: PBMCs or T cells enriched from blood (not recorded which). These receptors were obtained from a woman aged 35 to 49 with acute COVID-19.

This sequence joins TRBV5-6 and TRBJ1-1, with D possibly being TRBD1 (5 bases). The CDR3 runs 15 residues. V lost 0 bases and J lost 4, with 13 bases in between. From germline, CDR1 is SGHDT and CDR2 YYEEEE. As DNA, the CDR3 is TGTGCCAGCAGCTTGGGGCAGGTCAGGGTCACTGAAGCTTTCTTT. Protein: CASSLGQVRVTEAFF.

J is TRBJ2-7 and V is TRBV6-8; no clear D. CDR1 MNHGY and CDR2 SAAAGT come from the germline V gene. V was pared by 6 bases and J by 1 base, with 16 bases between. This CDR3 contains 15 residues. CDR3: CASRSARRGSYEQYF. In DNA form, the CDR3 reads TGTGCCAGCAGATCCGCGCGCCGAGGATCCTACGAGCAGTACTTC.

The rearrangement joins TRBV7-8 to TRBJ1-5; 8 bases are shared with TRBD1. The CDR3 totals 13 residues. In germline, CDR1 is SGHVS, CDR2 FQNEAQ. V lost 5 bases and J lost 4; bases outside the gene matches: 1. CDR3 nucleotides: TGTGCCAGCAGCGACAGGGGTAATCAGCCCCAGCATTTT. Its translation: CASSDRGNQPQHF.

This chain joins TRBV28 and TRBJ2-7, with D possibly TRBD1 on 6 matching bases. Germline V gene sequence: CDR1 MDHEN, CDR2 SYDVKM. The length of the CDR3 is 16 residues. Trimming took 5 bases from V and 6 from J, leaving 23 bases between them. The CDR3 nucleotides are TGTGCCAGCAGTCCGTTCCTCGGTGGACAGAAGATCGAGCAGTACTTC. Translated, it gives CASSPFLGGQKIEQYF. The variable domain in full, completed from reference TRBV28 and TRBJ2-7, reads DVKVTQSSRYLVKRTGEKVFLECVQDMDHENMFWYRQDPGLGLRLIYFSYDVKMKEKGDIPEGYSVSREKKERFSLILESASTNQTSMYLCASSPFLGGQKIEQYFGPGTRLTVT.

DNA of the CDR3: TGCGCCAGCAGCTCCACAGGGTTAAGCTCCTATAATTCACCCCTCCACTTT. Amino acids: CASSSTGLSSYNSPLHF. V gene TRBV5-1 combines with J gene TRBJ1-6; D is possibly TRBD1 (6 bases). The CDR3 is 17 residues long. Trimming cost V 3 bases and J 0 bases, with 13 bases left between them. Germline V gene data show CDR1 as SGHRS and CDR2 as YFSETQ.

The chain recombines TRBV7-9 with TRBJ1-4, with D maybe TRBD1 (6 bases). This CDR3 is 15 amino acids long. Trimming took 2 bases from V and 7 from J, leaving 14 bases between them. CDR1 and CDR2 (germline): SEHNR, FQNEAQ (reference sequence). The CDR3 loop reads CASSLYQTGSEKLFF. The CDR3 DNA sequence: TGTGCCAGCAGCTTATACCAAACAGGGTCTGAAAAACTGTTTTTT. The full variable domain, completed using reference TRBV7-9 and TRBJ1-4, is DTGVSQNPRHKITKRGQNVTFRCDPISEHNRLYWYRQTLGQGPEFLTYFQNEAQLEKSRLLSDRFSAERPKGSFSTLEIQRTEQGDSAMYLCASSLYQTGSEKLFFGSGTQLSVL.

The chain joins TRBV19 to TRBJ1-4; 8 bases line up with TRBD1. Looked up from germline, CDR1 is LNHDA and CDR2 is SQIVND (reference sequence). CDR3 length: 17 residues. V was clipped by 3 bases and J by 2 bases; unmatched bases: 8. This CDR3 is CASSISSRGLTNEKLFF. The CDR3 DNA is TGTGCCAGTAGTATCTCCTCCAGGGGGCTTACTAATGAAAAACTGTTTTTT.